This entry lists 32 T cell receptor beta chains sequenced from one sample in a study of T cell responses to AZD1222 COVID-19 vaccine. Profiling relied on immunoSEQ multiplex PCR, and the TCRdb table lists in-frame clones only, not all of them. Counted here are about 120,000 clones, approximately 90% occurring once; the ten biggest clones make up around 14%. The specimen comprised peripheral blood, sampled on day 0 of AZD1222 vaccination. These receptor sequences come from an adult in good health.

This chain links TRBV5-5 with TRBJ1-2, with 11 bases matching TRBD1. Germline CDR1 and CDR2: SGHKS and YYEKEE (reference sequence). CDR3 size: 14 residues. Unmatched junction bases numbered 7, after V lost 4 bases and J lost 8 bases. CDR3 loop: CASSPGTGGGGYTF. As DNA, the CDR3 is TGTGCCAGCAGCCCCGGGACAGGGGGTGGAGGCTACACCTTC.

The chain links TRBV7-2 to TRBJ2-3; TRBD1 or TRBD2 may be the D gene (5 bases each). Trimming removed 7 bases from V and 4 bases from J, with 9 bases in between. The CDR3 has 12 amino acids. Germline V gene sequence: CDR1 SGHTA, CDR2 FQGNSA. CDR3: CASTRGADTQYF. CDR3 DNA: TGTGCCAGCACCAGAGGGGCAGATACGCAGTATTTT.

The CDR3 loop reads CASSYLGQGRGGYTF. The CDR3 DNA reads TGTGCCAGCAGTTACCTGGGGCAGGGAAGGGGTGGCTACACCTTC. This chain links TRBV6-5 with TRBJ1-2; weak D call: TRBD1 (5 bases). In germline, CDR1 is MNHEY, CDR2 SVGAGI. Between the trimmed V and J ends, which lost 2 bases and 7 bases, there was a span of 17 bases. The CDR3 covers 15 residues.

The genes are TRBV5-1 and TRBJ2-1; D uncertain. Germline V lookup: CDR1 SGHRS, CDR2 YFSETQ. The CDR3 is 11 amino acids. With 3 bases removed from V and 8 bases from J, the gap between germline ends came to 6 bases. The CDR3 DNA reads as TGCGCCAGCAGCTCCAGTCATGAGCAGTTCTTC. It encodes CASSSSHEQFF.

CDR3 bases: TGTGCCAGCAGCGTAGGAATCCGGACAGGGGGAGGAGAAACTGAAGCTTTCTTT. It specifies CASSVGIRTGGGETEAFF. This chain uses TRBV9 with TRBJ1-1; 10 bases line up with TRBD1. V trimming: 0 bases; J trimming: 5 bases; junction bases outside the gene matches: 13. CDR3 size: 18 residues. Germline loops: CDR1 SGDLS, CDR2 YYNGEE.

The CDR3 DNA is TGTGCCAGCAGTTTAAAATGGAGAAGTTCCTACGAGCAGTACTTC. It codes for CASSLKWRSSYEQYF. The chain has TRBV27 and TRBJ2-7; D not resolved. Trimming shortened V by 2 bases and J by 1 base, and 12 bases separated the two germline ends. This CDR3 is built from 15 residues. CDR1 is MNHEY, CDR2 SMNVEV, per germline (reference sequence).

The rearrangement joins TRBV6-2 or TRBV6-3 to TRBJ1-4; D is possibly TRBD1 (5 bases). This CDR3 region has 11 residues. Germline-derived CDR1 and CDR2 are MNHEY and SVGEGT. V shed 6 bases and J shed 10 bases, with 9 bases lying between them. For the CDR3, the DNA is TGTGCCAGCAGCGGGGGTGCAAAACTGTTTTTT. Translating it yields CASSGGAKLFF.

The V gene is TRBV7-9, the J gene TRBJ1-6; tentative D call: TRBD1 (5 bases). CDR3 size: 14 residues. Germline values: CDR1 SEHNR, CDR2 FQNEAQ (reference sequence). V was pared by 1 base and J by 5 bases, with 6 bases between. CDR3 sequence reads: CASSLEGDNSPLHF. The DNA of the CDR3 is TGTGCCAGCAGCTTAGAAGGGGATAATTCACCCCTCCACTTT.

Only one count was recorded for this clone. The J gene is TRBJ1-2, the V gene TRBV6-5, with 7 bases identical to TRBD1. CDR3 length: 14 residues. Germline V CDR1 and CDR2: MNHEY, SVGAGI. The junction had 4 bases not matched to a gene; V was cut back by 0 bases and J by 6 bases. This CDR3 is CASSYSVTGDGYTF. CDR3 DNA: TGTGCCAGCAGTTACTCGGTCACAGGGGATGGCTACACCTTC.

About this clone: Within the sample, other DNA sequences also encode this same CDR3. The chain uses TRBV18 and TRBJ2-3; 7 positions match TRBD1. Germline trimming cut 1 base from V and 1 base from J; bases unmatched to any gene: 5. CDR1 is KGHSH, CDR2 LQKENI, per germline. The CDR3 is 16 amino acids. Written as DNA, the CDR3 is TGTGCCAGCTCACCACTCGGAACAGGGGGCACAGATACGCAGTATTTT. Translated, it gives CASSPLGTGGTDTQYF.

The gene calls are TRBV6-2 or TRBV6-3 and TRBJ2-1; D unresolved. The germline V and J ends were trimmed by 2 bases and 6 bases, with 8 bases remaining between them. The CDR3 extends over 13 amino acids. The germline gives CDR1 MNHEY, CDR2 SVGEGT. The CDR3 spells CASSYETPNEQFF. The CDR3 DNA sequence: TGTGCCAGCAGTTACGAGACACCCAATGAGCAGTTCTTC.

The J gene is TRBJ2-7, the V gene TRBV7-6, with TRBD1 matching over 9 bases. Losses at the gene ends were 3 bases for V and 5 bases for J; bases not matched to a gene: 8. The CDR3 length is 15 residues. Germline CDR1 reads SGHVS; CDR2 reads FNYEAQ. CDR3 loop: CASSFAGQGKDEQYF. The CDR3 DNA reads TGTGCCAGCAGCTTCGCCGGACAGGGGAAGGACGAGCAGTACTTC.

The chain employs TRBV7-9 and TRBJ1-1; the match to TRBD1 covers 7 bases. This CDR3 is 14 amino acids long. Trimming removed 10 bases from V and 2 bases from J; junction bases left unmatched: 10. Per the germline V gene, CDR1 is SEHNR and CDR2 is FQNEAQ (reference sequence). CDR3 residues: CATTGLGGNTEAFF. The CDR3 nucleotides read TGTGCCACTACGGGGTTAGGGGGCAACACTGAAGCTTTCTTT. The full variable domain, with the rest looked up from reference TRBV7-9 and TRBJ1-1, is DTGVSQNPRHKITKRGQNVTFRCDPISEHNRLYWYRQTLGQGPEFLTYFQNEAQLEKSRLLSDRFSAERPKGSFSTLEIQRTEQGDSAMYLCATTGLGGNTEAFFGQGTRLTVV.

V usage is TRBV28 and J usage is TRBJ1-1, with unresolved D. The V gene lost 3 bases and the J gene lost 1 base, with 3 bases spanning the gap. Germline V CDR1 and CDR2: MDHEN, SYDVKM. This CDR3 contains 12 residues. The DNA for the CDR3 is TGTGCCAGCAGTTTTTCGAACACTGAAGCTTTCTTT. This translates into CASSFSNTEAFF.

The genes are TRBV20-1 and TRBJ2-5; D is unclear. V lost 1 base and J lost 6, with 6 bases in between. The CDR3 is 11 amino acids. Germline CDR1 reads DFQATT; CDR2 reads SNEGSKA (reference sequence). CDR3 nucleotide sequence: TGCAGTGCTAGAGTTGAAAAGACCCAGTACTTC. Its protein is CSARVEKTQYF.

This chain uses TRBV10-1 with TRBJ1-6, with D hard to call. Trimming stripped 4 bases from V and 7 bases from J, with 8 bases between. The CDR3 contains 13 residues. Germline V lookup: CDR1 WNHNN, CDR2 SYGVQD (reference sequence). The CDR3 reads CASSAAVNSPLHF. CDR3 DNA: TGCGCCAGCAGTGCGGCAGTAAATTCACCCCTCCACTTT.

This sequence joins TRBV19 and TRBJ1-5; 7 bases match TRBD1. V lost 5 bases, J lost 1 base, and 2 bases stayed unmatched. This CDR3 spans 14 amino acids. Germline assignment: CDR1 LNHDA and CDR2 SQIVND (reference sequence). The DNA of the CDR3 is TGTGCCAGTAGTGCGACAGGGAGCAATCAGCCCCAGCATTTT. Protein sequence: CASSATGSNQPQHF.

The chain employs TRBV19 and TRBJ1-2; D might be TRBD1 (6 bases). The CDR3 contains 16 residues. V was clipped by 3 bases and J by 2 bases, with 16 bases between them. The V gene's germline CDR1 is LNHDA and CDR2 SQIVND (reference sequence). CDR3 region: CASSIKGQPTNYGYTF. The CDR3 DNA reads as TGTGCCAGTAGTATTAAAGGACAGCCAACCAACTATGGCTACACCTTC.

V and J are TRBV4-3 and TRBJ2-7; 7 bases agree with TRBD1. V lost 1 base to trimming and J lost 1 base; unmatched junction nucleotides: 4. The germline V gene has CDR1 LGHNA and CDR2 YSLEER. This CDR3 is built from 15 residues. The CDR3 bases are TGCGCCAGCAGCCAAGTATCGGACAGGTCCTACGAGCAGTACTTC. This sequence encodes CASSQVSDRSYEQYF.

Written as DNA, the CDR3 is TGTGCCAGCAGCCTAGACAGGGTACAGGGCTACACCTTC. The encoded protein is CASSLDRVQGYTF. The chain has TRBV6-6 and TRBJ1-2, with 7 positions matching TRBD1. The trim removed 6 bases at V and 8 bases at J, leaving 9 bases unmatched. Germline CDR1 MNHNY, CDR2 SVGAGI (reference sequence). The CDR3 length is 13 residues.

This clone occurred a few times. The genes are TRBV28 and TRBJ1-2; 8 bases align to TRBD1. V lost 3 bases and J lost 8; bases outside the gene matches: 5. The CDR3 runs to 13 residues. The germline gives CDR1 MDHEN, CDR2 SYDVKM. The CDR3 region is CASSFQGARGYTF. DNA of the CDR3: TGTGCCAGCAGTTTTCAGGGGGCGCGAGGCTACACCTTC.

The J gene is TRBJ1-1, the V gene TRBV2; no firm D call. CDR1 and CDR2 from the germline V gene are SNHLY and FYNNEI. Trimming left V 5 bases short and J 1 base short, with 8 bases between. The CDR3 totals 13 residues. The chain's CDR3 is CASSPLENTEAFF. CDR3 coding DNA: TGTGCCAGCAGTCCTTTAGAGAACACTGAAGCTTTCTTT.

The V and J genes are TRBV6-1 and TRBJ1-5; D unresolved. The V end lost 3 bases, the J end lost 0 bases, and 12 bases lay between the germline ends. The CDR3 totals 16 residues. The V gene's germline CDR1 is MNHNS and CDR2 SASEGT. The CDR3 protein is CASSDLGRISNQPQHF. In DNA, the CDR3 is TGTGCCAGCAGTGATTTAGGCAGGATTAGCAATCAGCCCCAGCATTTT.

This clone has a handful of counts. The chain links TRBV5-4 to TRBJ2-2; D ambiguous. Per germline, CDR1 SGHNT and CDR2 YYREEE (reference sequence). The CDR3 totals 13 residues. V lost 4 bases and J 6 bases, leaving 10 bases between the germline ends. DNA for the CDR3: TGTGCCAGCAGCCCGCCCGGGCCCGGGGAGCTGTTTTTT. Translating it yields CASSPPGPGELFF.

The chain couples TRBV4-3 to TRBJ2-7; D may correspond to TRBD1 or TRBD2 (6 bases each). There are 17 residues in the CDR3. The germline gives CDR1 LGHNA, CDR2 YSLEER. Between the trimmed V and J ends, which lost 2 bases and 3 bases, there was a span of 20 bases. For the CDR3, the DNA is TGCGCCAGCAGCCAATTCCATGGGGGGCCTATAATCTACGAGCAGTACTTC. It is translated as CASSQFHGGPIIYEQYF.

The gene calls are TRBV7-2 and TRBJ2-5; weak D call: TRBD2 (6 bases). The CDR3 has 14 residues. CDR1 and CDR2 (germline): SGHTA, FQGNSA. V was pared by 1 base and J by 5 bases, with 11 bases between. The CDR3 DNA follows: TGTGCCAGCAGCTTAGACCAGCGGGTGGAGACCCAGTACTTC. Translating gives CASSLDQRVETQYF.

The gene calls are TRBV28 and TRBJ2-1; 12 bases agree with TRBD2. This CDR3 is built from 18 residues. The J segment lost 6 bases and the V segment lost 7 bases, leaving 16 bases of the junction unmatched. CDR1 is MDHEN and CDR2 is SYDVKM in the germline V gene. CDR3 bases: TGTGCCAGCACACCGTCCGGACTAGCGGGAAAATCGGGCAATGAGCAGTTCTTC. Its protein product is CASTPSGLAGKSGNEQFF.

This chain connects TRBV16 to TRBJ2-1; D could derive from TRBD1 or TRBD2 (5 bases each). The germline CDR1 and CDR2 sequences are KGHSY and FQNENV. Trimming shortened V by 3 bases and J by 5 bases, and 26 bases separated the two germline ends. There are 19 residues in the CDR3. Here the CDR3 DNA reads TGTGCCAGCAGCCATGTGTCGAGGCGGAGGCCAGGGCCCGACAATGAGCAGTTCTTC. It is translated as CASSHVSRRRPGPDNEQFF. The variable domain in full, completed from reference TRBV16 and TRBJ2-1, reads GEEVAQTPKHLVRGEGQKAKLYCAPIKGHSYVFWYQQVLKNEFKFLISFQNENVFDETGMPKERFSAKCLPNSPCSLEIQATKLEDSAVYFCASSHVSRRRPGPDNEQFFGPGTRLTVL.

The chain uses TRBV7-9 and TRBJ1-2; no clear D gene. V shed 1 base and J shed 1 base, with 10 bases lying between them. The CDR3 runs 15 residues. CDR1 is SEHNR and CDR2 is FQNEAQ in the germline V gene (reference sequence). The CDR3 region is CASSLEAELNYGYTF. CDR3 nucleotides: TGTGCCAGCAGCTTAGAGGCAGAACTTAACTATGGCTACACCTTC. The full variable domain, completed using reference TRBV7-9 and TRBJ1-2, is DTGVSQNPRHKITKRGQNVTFRCDPISEHNRLYWYRQTLGQGPEFLTYFQNEAQLEKSRLLSDRFSAERPKGSFSTLEIQRTEQGDSAMYLCASSLEAELNYGYTFGSGTRLTVV.

This rearrangement joins TRBV6-5 to TRBJ2-7, with 8 bases aligning to TRBD1. Trimming removed 10 bases from V and 6 bases from J; junction bases left unmatched: 5. CDR3 length equals 11 residues. Per germline, CDR1 MNHEY and CDR2 SVGAGI. This CDR3 is CAIRQGIEQYF. The CDR3 region has the DNA TGTGCCATCAGACAGGGGATCGAGCAGTACTTC.

This clone showed up just once. CDR3 sequence (DNA): TGCAGCGGCCGCGGGGGGGGCACAGATACGCAGTATTTT. Amino acid sequence: CSGRGGGTDTQYF. The V and J genes are TRBV29-1 and TRBJ2-3; TRBD2 matches at 9 bases. The CDR3 is made up of 13 amino acids. Germline-derived CDR1 and CDR2 are SQVTM and ANQGSEA. Unmatched junction bases numbered 3, after V lost 7 bases and J lost 1 base.

The chain is built from TRBV27 and TRBJ2-7, with D perhaps TRBD1 (6 bases). Germline CDR1 reads MNHEY; CDR2 reads SMNVEV (reference sequence). The CDR3 loop spans 15 amino acids. Trimming left V 5 bases short and J 2 bases short, with 16 bases between. CDR3 nucleotide sequence: TGTGCCAGCAGTAACAGGGCCTACTCTCCCTACGAGCAGTACTTC. It is translated as CASSNRAYSPYEQYF.